This T cell receptor delta chain was captured by sequencing in a study of human gamma delta and Vdelta1 T cells. Overall study findings and caveats: Delta One T cells were reportedly polyclonal and broadly cytotoxic against acute myeloid leukemia.

The germline V gene has CDR1 TSWWSYY and CDR2 QGS. Trimming stripped 1 base from V and 1 base from J, with 31 bases between. This CDR3 contains 22 residues. This clone was observed a few times. Its antigen remains unknown. TCRdb re-called the PCR reads with CATT. The repertoire consists of 13,000 or so delta-chain clones, with about half occurring once and the leading ten covering approximately 1.5%. This sequence joins TRDV1 and TRDJ1; maybe TRDD2 (6 bases). This clonotype originated in a human donor in good health. The specimen was Vdelta1 gamma-delta T cells from blood grown in culture (DOT cells). In nucleotides, the CDR3 is TGTGCTCTTGGGGAACGACTTTATTATCCTACCGCGGACGAGAGAGGCACCGATAAACTCATCTTT. Its translation is CALGERLYYPTADERGTDKLIF.